The rows below give T cell receptor beta chains drawn from one sample of a study of blood T cell repertoires in COVID-19. Generated by immunoSEQ multiplex PCR, the TCRdb table keeps only in-frame clones and is missing some. Of fewer than 85,000 clones in the sample, about three quarters were seen once. The sequencing sample was made of peripheral blood. These receptors all come from a woman aged 80 or older with active or convalescent COVID-19. Both conserved end residues are part of each CDR3. The D gene is left open where the match is weak. Size is stated for part of the rows, as once, few or many counts, or as a class when the clone is expanded.

>.|TRBJ2-3|TRBV6-5|.
CASSLLGSTGTDTQYF
TGTGCCAGCAGTTTACTGGGGTCGACAGGCACAGATACGCAGTATTTT
>TRBD1|TRBJ2-7|TRBV30|.
CAWLGTGDEQYF
TGTGCCTGGTTAGGGACAGGGGACGAGCAGTACTTC
>TRBD1|TRBJ2-3|TRBV6-4|once
CASSDGTGTGGSDTQYF
TGTGCCAGCAGCGACGGCACCGGGACAGGGGGATCAGATACGCAGTATTTT
>TRBD1|TRBJ2-7|TRBV29-1|.
CSVAGTGMIQQYF
TGCAGCGTAGCCGGGACAGGGATGATCCAGCAGTACTTC
>.|TRBJ1-6|TRBV30|.
CAWRRVNSPLHF
TGTGCCTGGAGGCGGGTTAATTCACCCCTCCACTTT
>.|TRBJ1-5|TRBV6-5|.
CASSYSAGVGQPQHF
TGTGCCAGCAGTTACTCAGCAGGGGTCGGTCAGCCCCAGCATTTT
>.|TRBJ1-5|TRBV2|.
CASSSDRQDNQPQHF
TGTGCCAGCAGCTCCGACCGACAGGACAATCAGCCCCAGCATTTT
>TRBD1|TRBJ2-3|TRBV30|.
CASYRGTLDTQYF
TGTGCCTCTTACAGGGGTACACTGGATACGCAGTATTTT
>.|TRBJ1-4|TRBV6-1|once
CASSEEQGMIEKLFF
TGTGCCAGCAGTGAAGAGCAGGGGATGATTGAAAAACTGTTTTTT
>.|TRBJ2-3|TRBV15|.
CATSGGSADTQYF
TGTGCCACCAGCGGCGGAAGCGCAGATACGCAGTATTTT
>TRBD1|TRBJ1-1|TRBV6-5|.
CASSRAGGNTEAFF
TGTGCCAGCAGTCGCGCAGGGGGGAACACTGAAGCTTTCTTT
>TRBD1|TRBJ1-6|TRBV6-1|few
CASRDMTGQGSPLHF
TGTGCCAGCAGGGACATGACAGGGCAAGGATCACCCCTCCACTTT
>TRBD2|TRBJ2-1|TRBV6-6|.
CASRRGTSGVSSYNEQFF
TGTGCCAGCAGACGAGGGACTAGCGGGGTTAGCTCCTACAATGAGCAGTTCTTC
>TRBD1|TRBJ1-1|TRBV7-3|.
CASSESRGYTEAFF
TGTGCCAGCAGCGAGTCCAGGGGGTACACTGAAGCTTTCTTT
>TRBD1|TRBJ2-7|TRBV10-3|.
CAISGTQGAREQYF
TGTGCCATCAGTGGTACCCAGGGGGCGAGGGAGCAGTACTTC
>.|TRBJ2-7|TRBV5-4|.
CASSLVGGHEQYF
TGTGCCAGCAGCTTGGTTGGAGGCCACGAGCAGTACTTC
>.|TRBJ2-3|TRBV4-1|few
CASSQVNRDTDTQYF
TGCGCCAGCAGCCAAGTAAACAGGGACACAGATACGCAGTATTTT
>.|TRBJ1-5|TRBV7-2|.
CASSLGLRNQPQHF
TGTGCCAGCAGCTTAGGGCTGCGGAATCAGCCCCAGCATTTT
>.|TRBJ1-4|TRBV7-8|once
CASSFLRGSSTNEKLFF
TGTGCCAGCAGCTTTCTGAGAGGTAGTTCAACTAATGAAAAACTGTTTTTT
>.|TRBJ1-5|TRBV10-2|.
CASSWDISNQPQHF
TGCGCCAGCAGTTGGGACATTAGCAATCAGCCCCAGCATTTT
>TRBD1|TRBJ2-2|TRBV10-3|.
CAIRPGQGTGELFF
TGTGCCATCAGACCGGGACAGGGCACCGGGGAGCTGTTTTTT
>TRBD1|TRBJ1-5|TRBV10-3|.
CAISDRTGQRNQPQHF
TGTGCCATCAGTGATAGGACAGGCCAAAGAAATCAGCCCCAGCATTTT
>.|TRBJ2-2|TRBV7-2|.
CASSRDSNTGELFF
TGTGCCAGCAGCAGGGACTCGAACACCGGGGAGCTGTTTTTT
>.|TRBJ1-2|TRBV3-1/TRBV3-2|.
CASSLLSGGGYGYTF
TGTGCCAGCAGTCTCCTCTCCGGAGGAGGGTATGGCTACACCTTC
>.|TRBJ2-7|TRBV21-1|.
CASSTRKDSIYEQYF
TGTGCCAGCAGCACCCGTAAGGACAGTATCTACGAGCAGTACTTC
>.|TRBJ1-2|TRBV5-6|.
CASSLEGGAPIYGYTF
TGTGCCAGCAGCTTGGAAGGGGGGGCGCCGATCTATGGCTACACCTTC
>.|TRBJ1-3|TRBV6-6|.
CASSYVGTGNTIYF
TGTGCCAGCAGTTACGTGGGCACTGGAAACACCATATATTTT
>TRBD1|TRBJ1-2|TRBV18|.
CASSPGQGTYGYTF
TGTGCCAGCTCACCGGGACAGGGTACATATGGCTACACCTTC
>.|TRBJ2-7|TRBV3-1/TRBV3-2|.
CASSPGGRSGSYEQYF
TGTGCCAGCAGCCCCGGAGGGAGGTCAGGCTCCTACGAGCAGTACTTC
>.|TRBJ1-2|TRBV5-1|.
CASRETNYGYTF
TGCGCCAGCCGGGAGACTAACTATGGCTACACCTTC
>TRBD2|TRBJ2-7|TRBV7-2|.
CASSLRGGSSYEQYF
TGTGCCAGCAGCTTAAGGGGAGGGAGCTCCTACGAGCAGTACTTC
>.|TRBJ1-1|TRBV29-1|.
CSVETQENTEAFF
TGCAGCGTCGAGACGCAGGAGAACACTGAAGCTTTCTTT
>TRBD1|TRBJ1-4|TRBV27|once
CASRRRQGDEKLFF
TGTGCCAGCAGGAGGAGACAGGGAGATGAAAAACTGTTTTTT
>TRBD2|TRBJ2-7|TRBV11-2|.
CASSLGLAGAYEQYF
TGTGCCAGCAGTCTTGGACTAGCGGGGGCCTACGAGCAGTACTTC
>TRBD1|TRBJ2-5|TRBV7-9|.
CASSSPDRGQETQYF
TGTGCCAGCAGCTCCCCGGACAGGGGCCAAGAGACCCAGTACTTC
>TRBD1|TRBJ1-1|TRBV3-1/TRBV3-2|.
CASSGQGARTEAFF
TGTGCCAGCAGCGGACAGGGGGCAAGGACTGAAGCTTTCTTT
>TRBD1|TRBJ2-5|TRBV20-1|.
CSASRGQTQYF
TGCAGTGCAAGCAGGGGGCAGACCCAGTACTTC
>.|TRBJ2-5|TRBV6-2/TRBV6-3|.
CASTPGRGETQYF
TGTGCCAGCACCCCCGGCCGGGGGGAGACCCAGTACTTC
>TRBD1|TRBJ1-2|TRBV27|.
CASSLIQGAGYTF
TGTGCCAGCAGTTTAATACAGGGGGCTGGCTACACCTTC
>.|TRBJ2-7|TRBV19|.
CASSLQATSYEQYF
TGTGCCAGTAGCCTACAGGCCACCTCCTACGAGCAGTACTTC
>.|TRBJ2-5|TRBV21-1|once
CASSKDGDFQETQYF
TGTGCCAGCAGCAAAGACGGGGACTTCCAAGAGACCCAGTACTTC
>.|TRBJ1-2|TRBV27|.
CASSLSKGGVPYGYTF
TGTGCCAGCAGTTTGAGTAAGGGAGGGGTCCCCTATGGCTACACCTTC
>.|TRBJ2-2|TRBV11-3|.
CASSFNGWELFF
TGTGCCAGCAGCTTTAACGGGTGGGAGCTGTTTTTT
>TRBD1|TRBJ2-5|TRBV7-3|.
CASSPGTGRETQYF
TGTGCCAGCAGCCCCGGGACAGGGAGGGAGACCCAGTACTTC
>.|TRBJ1-1|TRBV5-1|.
CASSLARGNTEAFF
TGCGCCAGCAGCTTGGCCAGGGGGAACACTGAAGCTTTCTTT
>.|TRBJ1-1|TRBV28|.
CASSSRHVVNTEAFF
TGTGCCAGCAGTTCGCGCCACGTCGTGAACACTGAAGCTTTCTTT
>.|TRBJ1-1|TRBV19|once
CASSWISEATQAFF
TGTGCCAGTAGTTGGATATCGGAGGCTACTCAAGCTTTCTTT
>.|TRBJ2-7|TRBV29-1|medium-sized
CSVAAEMSYEQYF
TGCAGCGTTGCCGCAGAAATGTCCTACGAGCAGTACTTC
>.|TRBJ1-6|TRBV28|.
CASYSTHPNSPLHF
TGTGCCAGTTATTCGACTCATCCTAATTCACCCCTCCACTTT
>TRBD1|TRBJ2-5|TRBV7-3|.
CASSIQGTHGETQYF
TGTGCCAGCAGCATACAGGGGACGCACGGAGAGACCCAGTACTTC
>TRBD1|TRBJ2-2|TRBV7-3|once
CASSSKPGGTGELFF
TGTGCCAGCAGCTCAAAACCAGGGGGCACCGGGGAGCTGTTTTTT
>.|TRBJ1-6|TRBV9|.
CASSVDAGWDSPLHF
TGTGCCAGCAGCGTAGATGCAGGGTGGGATTCACCCCTCCACTTT
>.|TRBJ2-1|TRBV7-2|.
CASSLERGSYNEQFF
TGTGCCAGCAGCTTAGAGCGAGGGTCCTACAATGAGCAGTTCTTC
>TRBD1|TRBJ2-7|TRBV4-3|.
CASSHDRAEVEQYF
TGCGCCAGCAGCCACGACAGGGCGGAGGTTGAGCAGTACTTC
>.|TRBJ1-1|TRBV5-1|many
CASSSGNTNTEAFF
TGCGCCAGCAGCTCAGGGAATACGAACACTGAAGCTTTCTTT
>.|TRBJ1-5|TRBV19|.
CASSLNRVGQPQHF
TGTGCCAGTAGTCTTAACAGGGTTGGTCAGCCCCAGCATTTT
>TRBD1|TRBJ2-5|TRBV19|.
CASSIDGAGGETQYF
TGTGCCAGTAGTATAGATGGAGCAGGGGGAGAGACCCAGTACTTC
>.|TRBJ1-5|TRBV19|few
CASSIRRDQPQHF
TGTGCCAGTAGTATTCGCAGGGATCAGCCCCAGCATTTT
>TRBD1|TRBJ2-1|TRBV9|few
CASSLGGQGRGEQFF
TGTGCCAGCAGCTTAGGGGGACAGGGACGGGGTGAGCAGTTCTTC
>.|TRBJ2-5|TRBV9|.
CASSVAGEETQYF
TGTGCCAGCAGCGTAGCCGGGGAAGAGACCCAGTACTTC